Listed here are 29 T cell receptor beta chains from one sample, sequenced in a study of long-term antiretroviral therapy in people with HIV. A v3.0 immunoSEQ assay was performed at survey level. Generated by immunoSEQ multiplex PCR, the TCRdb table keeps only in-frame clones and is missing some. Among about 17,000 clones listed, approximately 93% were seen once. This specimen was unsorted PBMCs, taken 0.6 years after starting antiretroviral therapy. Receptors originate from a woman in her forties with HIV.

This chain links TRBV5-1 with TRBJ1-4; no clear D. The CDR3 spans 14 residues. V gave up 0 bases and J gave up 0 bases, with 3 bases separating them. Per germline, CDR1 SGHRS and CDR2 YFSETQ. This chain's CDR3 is CASSLGATNEKLFF. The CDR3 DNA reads TGCGCCAGCAGCTTGGGGGCAACTAATGAAAAACTGTTTTTT. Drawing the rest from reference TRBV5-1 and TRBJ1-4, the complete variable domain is KAGVTQTPRYLIKTRGQQVTLSCSPISGHRSVSWYQQTPGQGLQFLFEYFSETQRNKGNFPGRFSGRQFSNSRSEMNVSTLELGDSALYLCASSLGATNEKLFFGSGTQLSVL.

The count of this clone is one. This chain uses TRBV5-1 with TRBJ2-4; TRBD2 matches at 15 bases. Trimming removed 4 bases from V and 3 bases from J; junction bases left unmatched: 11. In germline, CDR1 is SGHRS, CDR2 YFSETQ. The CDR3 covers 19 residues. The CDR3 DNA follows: TGCGCCAGCAGCCCTGGACTAGCGGGGGGGCCCGAGGGCAAAAACATTCAGTACTTC. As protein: CASSPGLAGGPEGKNIQYF.

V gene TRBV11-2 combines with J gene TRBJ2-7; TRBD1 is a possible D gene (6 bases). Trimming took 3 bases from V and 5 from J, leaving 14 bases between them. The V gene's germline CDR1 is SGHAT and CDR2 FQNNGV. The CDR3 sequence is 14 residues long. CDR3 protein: CASSFVQGSNEQYF. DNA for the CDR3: TGTGCCAGCAGCTTTGTACAGGGTTCCAACGAGCAGTACTTC. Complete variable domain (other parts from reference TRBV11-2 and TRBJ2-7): EAGVAQSPRYKIIEKRQSVAFWCNPISGHATLYWYQQILGQGPKLLIQFQNNGVVDDSQLPKDRFSAERLKGVDSTLKIQPAKLEDSAVYLCASSFVQGSNEQYFGPGTRLTVT.

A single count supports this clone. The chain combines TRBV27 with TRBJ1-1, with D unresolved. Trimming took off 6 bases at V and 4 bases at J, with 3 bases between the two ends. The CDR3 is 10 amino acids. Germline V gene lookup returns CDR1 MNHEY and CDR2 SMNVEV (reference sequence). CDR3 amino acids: CASRGTEAFF. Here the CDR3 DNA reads TGTGCCAGCAGGGGCACTGAAGCTTTCTTT.

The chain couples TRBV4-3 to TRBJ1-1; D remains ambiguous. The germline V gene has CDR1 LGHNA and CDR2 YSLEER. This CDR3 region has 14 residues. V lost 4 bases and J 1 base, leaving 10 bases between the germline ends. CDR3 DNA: TGCGCCAGCAGCCCTTATAGTCAGAACACTGAAGCTTTCTTT. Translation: CASSPYSQNTEAFF.

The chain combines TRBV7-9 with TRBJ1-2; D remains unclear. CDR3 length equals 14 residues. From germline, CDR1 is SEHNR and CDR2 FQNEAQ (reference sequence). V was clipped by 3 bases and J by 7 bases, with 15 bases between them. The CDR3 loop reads CASSFQDPVLGYTF. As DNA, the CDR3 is TGTGCCAGCAGCTTCCAGGACCCCGTCCTTGGCTACACCTTC.

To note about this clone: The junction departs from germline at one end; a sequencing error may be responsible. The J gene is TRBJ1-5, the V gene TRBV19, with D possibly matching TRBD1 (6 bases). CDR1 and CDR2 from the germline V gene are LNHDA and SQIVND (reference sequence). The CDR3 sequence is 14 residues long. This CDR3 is CASNIGRGNQPQHF. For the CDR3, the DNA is TGTGCCAGTAATATAGGGAGGGGGAATCAGCCCCAGCATTTT. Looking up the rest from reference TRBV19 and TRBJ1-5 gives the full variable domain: DGGITQSPKYLFRKEGQNVTLSCEQNLNHDAMYWYRQDPGQGLRLIYYSQIVNDFQKGDIAEGYSVSREKKESFPLTVTSAQKNPTAFYLCASNIGRGNQPQHFGDGTRLSIL.

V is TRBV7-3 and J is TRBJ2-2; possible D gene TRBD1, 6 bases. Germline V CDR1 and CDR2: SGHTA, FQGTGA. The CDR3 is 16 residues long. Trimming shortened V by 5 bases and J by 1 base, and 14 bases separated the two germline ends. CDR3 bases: TGTGCCAGCAGCCCACGGTTGACAGGGAACACCGGGGAGCTGTTTTTT. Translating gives CASSPRLTGNTGELFF.

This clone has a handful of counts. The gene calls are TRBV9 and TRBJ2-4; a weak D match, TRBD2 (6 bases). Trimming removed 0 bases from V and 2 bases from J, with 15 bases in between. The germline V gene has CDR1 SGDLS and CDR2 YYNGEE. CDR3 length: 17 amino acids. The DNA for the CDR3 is TGTGCCAGCAGCGTAGGAGGAGGGGCTGCCCCCAAAAACATTCAGTACTTC. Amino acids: CASSVGGGAAPKNIQYF.

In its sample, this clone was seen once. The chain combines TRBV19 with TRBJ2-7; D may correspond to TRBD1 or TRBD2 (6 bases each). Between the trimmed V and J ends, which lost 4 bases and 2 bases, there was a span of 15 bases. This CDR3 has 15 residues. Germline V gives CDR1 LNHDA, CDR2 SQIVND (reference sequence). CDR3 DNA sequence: TGTGCCAGTAGTAAAGTCGGAGGGGGACCCTACGAGCAGTACTTC. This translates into CASSKVGGGPYEQYF.

As DNA, the CDR3 is TGTGCCTGGGTTAATCAGGGCAGAGGAAGAAACACCATATATTTT. Its translation: CAWVNQGRGRNTIYF. The V and J genes are TRBV30 and TRBJ1-3; tentatively, D is TRBD1 (5 bases). The V and J ends lost 5 bases and 5 bases respectively, with 19 bases between them. This CDR3 is built from 15 residues. Germline assignment: CDR1 GTSNPN and CDR2 SVGIG (reference sequence).

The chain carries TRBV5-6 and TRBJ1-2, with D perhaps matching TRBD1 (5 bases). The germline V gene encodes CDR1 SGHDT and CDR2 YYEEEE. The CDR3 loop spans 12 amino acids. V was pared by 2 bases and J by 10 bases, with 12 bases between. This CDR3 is CASSFGGGDYTF. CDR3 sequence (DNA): TGTGCCAGCAGCTTTGGGGGAGGGGACTACACCTTC.

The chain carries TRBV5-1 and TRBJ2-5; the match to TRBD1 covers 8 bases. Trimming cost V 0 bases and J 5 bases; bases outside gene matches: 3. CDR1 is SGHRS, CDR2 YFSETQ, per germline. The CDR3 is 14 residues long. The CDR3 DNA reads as TGCGCCAGCAGCTTGGCAACAGGGGGGGAGACCCAGTACTTC. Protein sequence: CASSLATGGETQYF.

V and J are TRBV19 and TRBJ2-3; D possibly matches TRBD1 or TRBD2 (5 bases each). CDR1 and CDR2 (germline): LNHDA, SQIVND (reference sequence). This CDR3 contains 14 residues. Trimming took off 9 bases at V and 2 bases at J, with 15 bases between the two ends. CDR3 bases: TGTGCCAGCCGCCCGGGACGGCACACAGATACGCAGTATTTT. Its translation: CASRPGRHTDTQYF.

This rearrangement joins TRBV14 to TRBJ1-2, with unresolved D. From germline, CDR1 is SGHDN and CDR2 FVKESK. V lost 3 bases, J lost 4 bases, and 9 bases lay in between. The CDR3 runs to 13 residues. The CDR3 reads CASSHKVGYGYTF. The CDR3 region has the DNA TGTGCCAGCAGCCATAAAGTGGGCTATGGCTACACCTTC.

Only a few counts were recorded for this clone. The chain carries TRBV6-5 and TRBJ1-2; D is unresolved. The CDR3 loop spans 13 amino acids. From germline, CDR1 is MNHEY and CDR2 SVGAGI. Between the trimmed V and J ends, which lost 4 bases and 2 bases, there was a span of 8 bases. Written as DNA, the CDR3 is TGTGCCAGCAGTTCCACGGGGAACTATGGCTACACCTTC. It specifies CASSSTGNYGYTF.

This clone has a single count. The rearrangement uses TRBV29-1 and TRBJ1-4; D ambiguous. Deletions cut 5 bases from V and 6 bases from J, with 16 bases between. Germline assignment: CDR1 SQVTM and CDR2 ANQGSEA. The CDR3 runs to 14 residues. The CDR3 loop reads CSVFRFTQDEKLFF. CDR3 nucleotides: TGCAGCGTTTTCCGTTTCACCCAAGATGAAAAACTGTTTTTT.

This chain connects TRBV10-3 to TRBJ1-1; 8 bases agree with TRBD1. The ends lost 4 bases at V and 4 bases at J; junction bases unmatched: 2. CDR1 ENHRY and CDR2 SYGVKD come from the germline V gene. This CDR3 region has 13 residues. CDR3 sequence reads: CAISGTGFTEAFF. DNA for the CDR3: TGTGCCATCAGTGGGACAGGGTTCACTGAAGCTTTCTTT.

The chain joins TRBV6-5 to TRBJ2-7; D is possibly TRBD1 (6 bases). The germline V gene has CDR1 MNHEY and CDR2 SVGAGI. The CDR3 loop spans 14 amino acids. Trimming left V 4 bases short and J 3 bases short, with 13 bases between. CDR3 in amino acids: CASSSSTGYYEQYF. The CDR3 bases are TGTGCCAGCAGTTCCTCGACAGGTTACTACGAGCAGTACTTC.

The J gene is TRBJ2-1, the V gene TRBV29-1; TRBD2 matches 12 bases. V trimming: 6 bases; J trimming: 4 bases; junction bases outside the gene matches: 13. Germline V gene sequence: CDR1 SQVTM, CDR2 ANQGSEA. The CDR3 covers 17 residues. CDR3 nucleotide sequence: TGCAGCGTGGGGGGGCGACGGACTAGCGGGGTGTACAATGAGCAGTTCTTC. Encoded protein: CSVGGRRTSGVYNEQFF.

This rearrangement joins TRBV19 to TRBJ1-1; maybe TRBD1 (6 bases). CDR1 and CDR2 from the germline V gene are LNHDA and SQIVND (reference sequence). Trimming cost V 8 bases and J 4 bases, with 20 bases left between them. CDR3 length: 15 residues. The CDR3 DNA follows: TGTGCCAGTTCCGTAGGGGGAGCTAGGGGCACTGAAGCTTTCTTT. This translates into CASSVGGARGTEAFF. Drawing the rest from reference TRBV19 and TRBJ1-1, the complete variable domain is DGGITQSPKYLFRKEGQNVTLSCEQNLNHDAMYWYRQDPGQGLRLIYYSQIVNDFQKGDIAEGYSVSREKKESFPLTVTSAQKNPTAFYLCASSVGGARGTEAFFGQGTRLTVV.

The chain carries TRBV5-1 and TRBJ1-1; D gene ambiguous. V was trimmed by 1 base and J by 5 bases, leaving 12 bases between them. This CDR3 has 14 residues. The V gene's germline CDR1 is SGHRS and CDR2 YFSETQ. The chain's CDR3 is CASSLMDQTTEAFF. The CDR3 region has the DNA TGCGCCAGCAGCTTGATGGACCAAACGACTGAAGCTTTCTTT.

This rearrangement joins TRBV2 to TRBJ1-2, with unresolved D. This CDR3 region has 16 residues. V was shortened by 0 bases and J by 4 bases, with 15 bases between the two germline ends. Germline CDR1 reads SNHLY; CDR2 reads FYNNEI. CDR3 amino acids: CASSEAQRAAGYGYTF. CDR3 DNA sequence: TGTGCCAGCAGTGAAGCCCAAAGGGCAGCTGGCTATGGCTACACCTTC. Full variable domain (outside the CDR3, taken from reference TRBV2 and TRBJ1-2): EPEVTQTPSHQVTQMGQEVILRCVPISNHLYFYWYRQILGQKVEFLVSFYNNEISEKSEIFDDQFSVERPDGSNFTLKIRSTKLEDSAMYFCASSEAQRAAGYGYTFGSGTRLTVV.

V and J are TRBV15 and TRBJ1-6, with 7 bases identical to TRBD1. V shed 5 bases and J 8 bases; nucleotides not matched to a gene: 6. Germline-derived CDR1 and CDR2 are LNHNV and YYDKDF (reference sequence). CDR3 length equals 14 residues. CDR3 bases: TGTGCCACCAGCGTACGGGACAGAGATTCACCCCTCCACTTT. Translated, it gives CATSVRDRDSPLHF.

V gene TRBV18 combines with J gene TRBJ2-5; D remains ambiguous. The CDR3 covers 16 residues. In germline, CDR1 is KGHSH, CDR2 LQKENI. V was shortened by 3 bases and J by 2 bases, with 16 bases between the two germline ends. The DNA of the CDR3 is TGTGCCAGCTCACCGGACCCACCCAGTGATCAAGAGACCCAGTACTTC. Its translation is CASSPDPPSDQETQYF.

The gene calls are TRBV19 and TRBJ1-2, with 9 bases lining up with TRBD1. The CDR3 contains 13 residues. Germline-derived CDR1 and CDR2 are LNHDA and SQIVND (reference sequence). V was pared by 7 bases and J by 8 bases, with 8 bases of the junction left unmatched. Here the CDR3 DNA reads TGTGCCAGTATTCGCGGGACAGGGTACGGCTACACCTTC. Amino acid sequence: CASIRGTGYGYTF.

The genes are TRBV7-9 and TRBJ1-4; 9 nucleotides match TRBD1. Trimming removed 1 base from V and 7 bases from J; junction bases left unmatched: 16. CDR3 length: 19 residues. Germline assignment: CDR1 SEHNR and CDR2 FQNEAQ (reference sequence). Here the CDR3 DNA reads TGTGCCAGCAGCTTAGTGCCCGGGACAGGGTGGTATGGAGCTGAAAAACTGTTTTTT. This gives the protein CASSLVPGTGWYGAEKLFF. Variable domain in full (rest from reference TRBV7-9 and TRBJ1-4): DTGVSQNPRHKITKRGQNVTFRCDPISEHNRLYWYRQTLGQGPEFLTYFQNEAQLEKSRLLSDRFSAERPKGSFSTLEIQRTEQGDSAMYLCASSLVPGTGWYGAEKLFFGSGTQLSVL.

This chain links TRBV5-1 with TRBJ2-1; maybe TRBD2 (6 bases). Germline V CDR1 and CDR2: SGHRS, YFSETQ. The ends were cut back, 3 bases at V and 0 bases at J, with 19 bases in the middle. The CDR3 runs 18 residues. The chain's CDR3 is CASSSPGGYGTSYNEQFF. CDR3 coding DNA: TGCGCCAGCAGCTCTCCCGGGGGATATGGTACCTCCTACAATGAGCAGTTCTTC.

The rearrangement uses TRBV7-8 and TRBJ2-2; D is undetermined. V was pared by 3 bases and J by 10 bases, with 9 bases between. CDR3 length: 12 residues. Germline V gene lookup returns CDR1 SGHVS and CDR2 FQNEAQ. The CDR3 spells CASSFSLQELFF. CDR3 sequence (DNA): TGTGCCAGCAGCTTTAGTTTACAGGAGCTGTTTTTT. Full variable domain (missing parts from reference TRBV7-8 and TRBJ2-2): GAGVSQSPRYKVAKRGQDVALRCDPISGHVSLFWYQQALGQGPEFLTYFQNEAQLDKSGLPSDRFFAERPEGSVSTLKIQRTQQEDSAVYLCASSFSLQELFFGEGSRLTVL.